The subject of this entry is one T cell receptor (beta chain). The assay was immunoSEQ multiplex PCR, and TCRdb's table has in-frame clones only and misses some. The data contain roughly 6,300 clones, 53% of them singletons. Treatment here: randomized to nivolumab then ipilimumab (arm A) or the reverse (arm B). The V gene's germline CDR1 is LGHNA and CDR2 YSLEER. This CDR3 has 15 amino acids. V was clipped by 0 bases and J by 6 bases, with 14 bases between them. This record comes from a study of sequential checkpoint blockade in melanoma. Study-level information: Both treatment sequences were followed by maintenance nivolumab.

V usage is TRBV4-3 and J usage is TRBJ1-2; the D is unclear. This sample comprised CD8+ T cells sorted from blood (inferred from file names), obtained from a patient given nivolumab and ipilimumab in sequence. This TCR was recovered from a human donor with melanoma. The CDR3: CASSQDGNRLNGYTF. The CDR3 DNA reads TGCGCCAGCAGCCAAGATGGTAACAGATTAAATGGCTACACCTTC.